The 13 T cell receptor beta chains presented below share a single source sample, sequenced in a study of cytomegalovirus exposure and HLA in healthy donors (dated by TCRdb to about 2017). Library generation was performed with the immunoSEQ multiplex PCR assay. A mixture of 60 forward primers for TCR Vbeta segments and 13 reverse primers for TCR Jbeta segments was used in the multiplex PCR. TCRdb took this table from immuneACCESS and kept in-frame rearrangements with V and J called. Such tables lack part of the clones; where checked against another copy, unresolved V genes explain under half of the gap, and the rest is unexplained. In all, the sample holds approximately 110,000 clones, and around two thirds of those were seen once. The ten largest clones take up about 2.5% of the sample. Sequencing input: PBMCs. These receptors all come from a man aged 45-65 years in good health and CMV-seropositive.

The chain links TRBV4-1 to TRBJ1-2; no clear D gene. Trimming removed 2 bases at V and 4 bases at J, with 8 bases between. The CDR3 is made up of 13 amino acids. The germline CDR1 and CDR2 sequences are MGHRA and YSYEKL. CDR3 nucleotides: TGCGCCAGCAGCCAAACCGGGTTCTATGGCTACACCTTC. It translates to CASSQTGFYGYTF.

The rearrangement uses TRBV19 and TRBJ2-7, with TRBD1 matching 7 bases. The length of the CDR3 is 13 residues. V gave up 3 bases and J gave up 1 base; unmatched junction bases: 0. Germline CDR1 reads LNHDA; CDR2 reads SQIVND (reference sequence). Here the CDR3 reads CASSMGQSYEQYF. The CDR3 DNA reads as TGTGCCAGTAGTATGGGACAGTCCTACGAGCAGTACTTC. Drawing the rest from reference TRBV19 and TRBJ2-7, the complete variable domain is DGGITQSPKYLFRKEGQNVTLSCEQNLNHDAMYWYRQDPGQGLRLIYYSQIVNDFQKGDIAEGYSVSREKKESFPLTVTSAQKNPTAFYLCASSMGQSYEQYFGPGTRLTVT.

The chain employs TRBV11-3 and TRBJ2-4; a weak D match, TRBD2 (5 bases). Germline V gene sequence: CDR1 SGHNT, CDR2 YENEEA. V gave up 1 base and J gave up 8 bases, with 12 bases separating them. This CDR3 is built from 14 residues. Here the CDR3 reads CASSLGGTGDIQYF. CDR3 nucleotide sequence: TGTGCCAGCAGCTTAGGAGGCACCGGGGACATTCAGTACTTC.

The chain employs TRBV10-3 and TRBJ1-5; weak D call: TRBD1 (5 bases). CDR3 length: 13 amino acids. CDR1 and CDR2 (germline): ENHRY, SYGVKD. Trimming removed 6 bases at V and 10 bases at J, with 16 bases between. In DNA, the CDR3 is TGTGCCATCAGAACGGGACTTACGGGTCCCCAGCATTTT. Amino acids: CAIRTGLTGPQHF.

V is TRBV5-1 and J is TRBJ2-7, with 10 bases fitting TRBD1. Germline V lookup: CDR1 SGHRS, CDR2 YFSETQ. The V segment lost 3 bases and the J segment 3 bases; nucleotides outside the gene matches: 6. The CDR3 contains 15 residues. CDR3 DNA sequence: TGCGCCAGCAGCTGGGATGGGACAGGGGACTACGAGCAGTACTTC. Translated, it gives CASSWDGTGDYEQYF.

This clone is deemed medium-sized. J is TRBJ1-6 and V is TRBV6-5; possible D gene TRBD1, 6 bases. Germline V gene sequence: CDR1 MNHEY, CDR2 SVGAGI. Between the trimmed V and J ends, which lost 2 bases and 10 bases, there was a span of 15 bases. The length of the CDR3 is 15 residues. Here the CDR3 reads CASSYTQGLESPLHF. In nucleotides, the CDR3 is TGTGCCAGCAGTTACACTCAGGGGCTCGAATCACCCCTCCACTTT.

The V call is TRBV5-1, the J call TRBJ2-1; TRBD1 matches at 10 bases. The CDR3 is 15 residues long. J was trimmed by 8 bases and V by 3 bases; bases with no gene match: 8. Germline V CDR1 and CDR2: SGHRS, YFSETQ. CDR3 sequence: CASSSRDRGRDEQFF. CDR3 coding DNA: TGCGCCAGCAGCTCGAGGGACAGGGGACGCGATGAGCAGTTCTTC.

On this clone: The same CDR3 arises from other DNA sequences in this sample as well. The J gene is TRBJ2-5, the V gene TRBV2; 8 bases are a match to TRBD2. The germline V gene has CDR1 SNHLY and CDR2 FYNNEI. The junction had 2 bases not matched to a gene; V was cut back by 3 bases and J by 5 bases. CDR3 length equals 13 residues. For the CDR3, the DNA is TGTGCCAGCAGTGAGCTAGCGGGTGAGACCCAGTACTTC. Its protein product is CASSELAGETQYF.

The chain has TRBV14 and TRBJ2-3; 8 nucleotides agree with TRBD1. The germline CDR1 and CDR2 sequences are SGHDN and FVKESK. With V trimmed by 4 bases and J by 1 base, 4 bases remained unmatched. The CDR3 extends over 15 amino acids. CDR3 sequence: CASSPTGVRTDTQYF. In DNA, the CDR3 is TGTGCCAGCAGCCCGACAGGGGTCCGCACAGATACGCAGTATTTT.

This chain joins TRBV30 and TRBJ2-7; 10 nucleotides align to TRBD2. The CDR3 is made up of 13 amino acids. V was clipped by 0 bases and J by 9 bases; unmatched bases: 5. Germline V gives CDR1 GTSNPN, CDR2 SVGIG (reference sequence). The CDR3: CAWSVLAGHGQYF. CDR3 bases: TGTGCCTGGAGTGTACTAGCGGGACACGGGCAGTACTTC.

The chain links TRBV4-1 to TRBJ2-3; weak D call: TRBD1 (5 bases). Germline loops: CDR1 MGHRA, CDR2 YSYEKL. V was cut by 5 bases and J by 4 bases, with 13 bases left in between. The CDR3 loop spans 14 amino acids. The CDR3 is CASSGAQGADTQYF. The DNA of the CDR3 is TGCGCCAGCAGCGGAGCGCAGGGCGCAGATACGCAGTATTTT.

The J gene is TRBJ1-1, the V gene TRBV19; possibly TRBD1 for D (6 bases). Looked up from germline, CDR1 is LNHDA and CDR2 is SQIVND (reference sequence). CDR3 size: 15 residues. V lost 4 bases, J lost 0 bases, and 12 bases lay in between. This CDR3 is CASSSWAGVNTEAFF. CDR3 sequence (DNA): TGTGCCAGTAGTAGTTGGGCAGGGGTGAACACTGAAGCTTTCTTT.

V and J are TRBV10-3 and TRBJ2-2; 9 nucleotides align to TRBD2. The V and J ends lost 2 bases and 5 bases, in that order; junction bases with no gene match: 9. From germline, CDR1 is ENHRY and CDR2 SYGVKD. This CDR3 spans 17 amino acids. This CDR3 is CAISERIVAGETGELFF. The CDR3 bases are TGTGCCATCAGTGAGAGGATAGTAGCGGGAGAGACCGGGGAGCTGTTTTTT.